This TCR beta chain was retrieved from a study of tumor and adjacent non-tumor tissue in lung cancer. About the research overall: There were 12 adenocarcinoma, a couple of squamous cell carcinoma and 1 small cell lung cancer cases.

A modified ARM-PCR protocol with three rounds of nested PCR amplified TCRbeta. TCRdb independently ran MiXCR on the multiplex PCR reads; one entry per CDR3 protein. Altogether 35,000 to 55,000 distinct CDR3 sequences are present, 60% being singletons, with the ten largest covering under 60%. This CDR3 has 16 residues. Germline loops: CDR1 SGHAT, CDR2 FQNNGV. RNA was extracted from bulk tissue without any cell sorting. The normal lung tissue was taken more than 3 cm from the tumor edge. With regard to this clonotype: Compared with germline, one end of the junction differs, possibly owing to a read error.

The chain uses TRBV11-2 and TRBJ2-7; D is possibly TRBD1 (6 bases). Material for sequencing was distant non-tumor lung tissue. The receptor's source is a man aged 45-65 years with non-small cell lung cancer. The CDR3 DNA sequence: TGTGCCACCAGCTTAGCCCTTCCGGGACATGCTTCGGTGCAATACTTC. It yields the protein CATSLALPGHASVQYF.